Below are 10 T cell receptor beta chains sequenced from a single sample in a study of cytomegalovirus exposure and HLA in healthy donors. 60 Vbeta and 13 Jbeta primers were used in PCR. The table came from immunoSEQ multiplex PCR; TCRdb's copy has only in-frame clones and leaves some out. This repertoire shows 95,000 to 110,000 clones, around 10% found once; its top ten account for less than 6%. Input material: PBMCs. The receptors originated from a man aged 40-49 years in good health and CMV-seropositive.

The chain recombines TRBV7-9 with TRBJ2-7; 10 bases fit TRBD1. V shed 4 bases and J 2 bases; nucleotides not matched to a gene: 5. The CDR3 contains 15 residues. The germline CDR1 and CDR2 sequences are SEHNR and FQNEAQ (reference sequence). The CDR3 sequence is CASSSTGGAAYEQYF. The CDR3, as DNA: TGTGCCAGCAGCTCGACAGGGGGCGCTGCCTACGAGCAGTACTTC.

There are many counts of this clone. The chain links TRBV29-1 to TRBJ2-2; 7 bases map to TRBD2. The V segment lost 7 bases and the J segment 4 bases; nucleotides outside the gene matches: 0. The germline gives CDR1 SQVTM, CDR2 ANQGSEA. There are 11 residues in the CDR3. CDR3 coding DNA: TGCAGCGGGGGGGGCACCGGGGAGCTGTTTTTT. Protein: CSGGGTGELFF.

This clone was observed a handful of times. J is TRBJ1-4 and V is TRBV27; D is perhaps TRBD1 (6 bases). Germline V CDR1 and CDR2: MNHEY, SMNVEV (reference sequence). Trimming took off 4 bases at V and 8 bases at J, with 14 bases between the two ends. The CDR3 sequence is 14 residues long. The CDR3 DNA reads as TGTGCCAGCAGTTCATTAGGGGGAGAGGAAAAACTGTTTTTT. Amino acid sequence: CASSSLGGEEKLFF.

The V call is TRBV4-1, the J call TRBJ1-1; possibly TRBD1 for D (5 bases). The V and J ends lost 2 bases and 4 bases respectively, with 14 bases between them. The germline V gene has CDR1 MGHRA and CDR2 YSYEKL. The CDR3 is 15 amino acids. In DNA, the CDR3 is TGCGCCAGCAGCCAACAGGTACGGGGGGGCACTGAAGCTTTCTTT. As protein: CASSQQVRGGTEAFF.

A remark on this clone: Different DNA sequences within this sample yield the same CDR3. This rearrangement joins TRBV28 to TRBJ2-7; maybe TRBD1 (6 bases). The V and J ends lost 3 bases and 0 bases respectively, with 9 bases between them. The CDR3 contains 14 residues. Germline CDR1 and CDR2: MDHEN and SYDVKM. CDR3 residues: CASSLQTGSYEQYF. The CDR3 DNA follows: TGTGCCAGCAGTTTGCAGACAGGCTCCTACGAGCAGTACTTC.

A few counts support this clone. The chain is built from TRBV27 and TRBJ2-1; TRBD1 matches 12 bases. The CDR3 covers 16 residues. From germline, CDR1 is MNHEY and CDR2 SMNVEV (reference sequence). The ends lost 3 bases at V and 5 bases at J; junction bases unmatched: 5. In nucleotides, the CDR3 is TGTGCCAGCAGTTTCTTGGGACAGGGGGCTAACAATGAGCAGTTCTTC. Its protein product is CASSFLGQGANNEQFF.

The chain links TRBV4-1 to TRBJ2-7, with TRBD2 matching over 9 bases. CDR1 and CDR2 (germline): MGHRA, YSYEKL. The CDR3 is 15 amino acids. The V and J ends lost 1 base and 2 bases, in that order; junction bases with no gene match: 3. CDR3 loop: CASSQGRTSAYEQYF. DNA for the CDR3: TGCGCCAGCAGCCAAGGCAGGACTAGCGCCTACGAGCAGTACTTC.

This clone was detected only a few times. V is TRBV29-1 and J is TRBJ2-5; D might be TRBD2 (6 bases). This CDR3 comprises 13 residues. V lost 6 bases to trimming and J lost 1 base, with 12 bases between them. Per germline, CDR1 SQVTM and CDR2 ANQGSEA. The CDR3 region has the DNA TGCAGCGTCGTAAGGGACTTCCAAGAGACCCAGTACTTC. This translates into CSVVRDFQETQYF.

This clone was seen a handful of times. V usage is TRBV6-5 and J usage is TRBJ2-3; tentatively, D is TRBD2 (5 bases). The CDR3 length is 15 residues. V gave up 7 bases and J gave up 0 bases, with 14 bases separating them. Germline loops: CDR1 MNHEY, CDR2 SVGAGI. As DNA, the CDR3 is TGTGCCAGCACTGAGGGCCACCCTAGCACAGATACGCAGTATTTT. This translates into CASTEGHPSTDTQYF.

The V gene is TRBV6-5, the J gene TRBJ1-1; 7 nucleotides match TRBD1. The CDR3 is made up of 14 amino acids. V lost 6 bases, J lost 7 bases, and 11 bases stayed unmatched. The germline CDR1 and CDR2 sequences are MNHEY and SVGAGI. CDR3 DNA: TGTGCCAGCAGACGACAGGGTTCGTTTGGTGAAGCTTTCTTT. Its translation: CASRRQGSFGEAFF.